This is a list of T cell receptor beta chains from one sample in a study of spatial heterogeneity in lung cancer. TCRdb re-derived calls from the 5' RACE reads in MiXCR, one entry per CDR3 protein. Among more than 65,000 distinct CDR3 sequences listed, roughly 8% were seen once. The source was PBMCs, collected at surgery. The receptors were sampled from a male donor with early-stage non-small cell lung cancer. Each CDR3 is given with its conserved first and last residue. The order of the fields is D gene, V gene, J gene, clone size, CDR3 protein, CDR3 DNA. D genes are given only for firm matches. Expanded clones get a size class; other rows say once, few or many, or leave the size out.

.	TRBV3-1	TRBJ1-6	few	CASSQQGNSPLHF	TGTGCCAGCAGCCAACAGGGGAATTCACCCCTCCACTTT
.	TRBV4-1	TRBJ1-4	few	CASSRAPVNVNEKLFF	TGCGCCAGCAGCCGGGCCCCGGTGAACGTTAATGAAAAACTGTTTTTT
.	TRBV5-1	TRBJ1-4	many	CASSLVTTGTNEKLFF	TGCGCCAGCAGCTTGGTGACGACCGGAACTAATGAAAAACTGTTTTTT
.	TRBV18	TRBJ1-1	.	CASSPLGGEAFF	TGTGCCAGCTCACCACTGGGAGGGGAAGCTTTCTTT
.	TRBV5-6	TRBJ2-7	many	CASSFGTGFAYEQYF	TGTGCCAGCAGCTTCGGTACAGGGTTCGCATACGAGCAGTACTTC
.	TRBV7-9	TRBJ2-7	few	CASSQAGTTYEQYF	TGTGCCAGCAGCCAAGCGGGCACAACCTACGAGCAGTACTTC
.	TRBV12-3/TRBV12-4	TRBJ2-1	few	CASSPRDREVAFF	TGTGCCAGCAGTCCCCGGGACCGGGAAGTGGCGTTCTTC
.	TRBV20-1	TRBJ2-7	many	CSARDPWGSHSYEQYF	TGCAGTGCTAGAGACCCTTGGGGATCCCACTCCTACGAGCAGTACTTC
.	TRBV20-1	TRBJ2-7	.	CSARDQQFFEQYF	TGCAGTGCTAGAGATCAGCAGTTTTTCGAGCAGTACTTC
.	TRBV4-2	TRBJ2-1	many	CASSQAWTPYNEQFF	TGTGCCAGCAGCCAAGCCTGGACACCCTACAATGAGCAGTTCTTC
.	TRBV12-3/TRBV12-4	TRBJ2-5	many	CASSLAHRYRQETQYF	TGTGCCAGCAGTTTGGCCCACCGTTACAGACAAGAGACCCAGTACTTC
TRBD1	TRBV11-2	TRBJ2-3	many	CASSSLGQGEDTQYF	TGTGCCAGCAGCTCCCTCGGACAGGGGGAGGATACGCAGTATTTT
.	TRBV5-1	TRBJ1-1	many	CASSLNTEAFF	TGTGCCAGCAGCCTGAACACTGAAGCTTTCTTT
.	TRBV7-9	TRBJ2-3	few	CASSEGDTQYF	TGTGCCAGCAGCGAGGGGGATACGCAGTATTTT
.	TRBV7-2	TRBJ2-3	many	CASSPDPPGYYTDTQYF	TGTGCCAGCAGCCCAGACCCCCCAGGGTACTACACAGATACGCAGTATTTT
.	TRBV29-1	TRBJ1-3	many	CSIRESGNTIYF	TGCAGCATCAGGGAGTCTGGAAACACCATATATTTT
TRBD1	TRBV2	TRBJ1-5	many	CASSDQGGDQPQHF	TGTGCCAGCAGTGATCAGGGGGGCGATCAGCCCCAGCATTTT